This TCR beta chain was obtained from a study of memory CD4+ T cells and cytomegalovirus serostatus. The sort gate was single viable CD3+CD4+CD8-CD45RO+ cells for memory CD4+ T cells. Assay: immunoSEQ multiplex PCR; the TCRdb copy retains only in-frame clones and omits some. The table records 35,000 to 50,000 clones, approximately 80% of them present only once. Trimming at V came to 5 bases and at J to 5 bases, leaving 9 bases not matched to a gene. This CDR3 has 14 amino acids. Germline CDR1 SEHNR, CDR2 FQNEAQ (reference sequence). V gene TRBV7-9 combines with J gene TRBJ2-7, with 7 bases matching TRBD2. The receptor comes from an adult in good health and CMV-seronegative. Material: memory CD4+ T cells from blood. The CDR3 reads CASSRSSGTDEQYF. Written as DNA, the CDR3 is TGTGCCAGCAGCCGAAGCAGCGGGACGGACGAGCAGTACTTC. Combining the CDR3 with reference TRBV7-9 and TRBJ2-7 gives the whole variable domain DTGVSQNPRHKITKRGQNVTFRCDPISEHNRLYWYRQTLGQGPEFLTYFQNEAQLEKSRLLSDRFSAERPKGSFSTLEIQRTEQGDSAMYLCASSRSSGTDEQYFGPGTRLTVT.